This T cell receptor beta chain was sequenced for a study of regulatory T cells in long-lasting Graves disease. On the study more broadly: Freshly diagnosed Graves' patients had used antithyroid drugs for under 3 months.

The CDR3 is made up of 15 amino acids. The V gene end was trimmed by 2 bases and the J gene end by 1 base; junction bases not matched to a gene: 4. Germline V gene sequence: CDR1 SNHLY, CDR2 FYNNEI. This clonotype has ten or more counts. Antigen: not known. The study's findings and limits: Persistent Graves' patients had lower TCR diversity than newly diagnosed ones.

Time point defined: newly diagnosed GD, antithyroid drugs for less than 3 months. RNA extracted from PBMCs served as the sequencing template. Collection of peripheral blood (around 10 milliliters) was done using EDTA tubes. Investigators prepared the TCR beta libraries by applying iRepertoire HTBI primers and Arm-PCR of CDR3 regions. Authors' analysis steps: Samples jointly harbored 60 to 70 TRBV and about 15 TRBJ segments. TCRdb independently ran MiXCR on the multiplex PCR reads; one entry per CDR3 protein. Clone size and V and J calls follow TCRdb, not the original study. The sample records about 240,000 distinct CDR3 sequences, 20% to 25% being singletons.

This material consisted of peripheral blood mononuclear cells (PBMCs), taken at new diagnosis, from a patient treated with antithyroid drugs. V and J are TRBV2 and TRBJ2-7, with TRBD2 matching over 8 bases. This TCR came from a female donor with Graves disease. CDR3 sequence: CASSESAGVSYEQYF. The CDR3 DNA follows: TGTGCCAGCAGTGAATCAGCGGGAGTATCCTACGAGCAGTACTTC.